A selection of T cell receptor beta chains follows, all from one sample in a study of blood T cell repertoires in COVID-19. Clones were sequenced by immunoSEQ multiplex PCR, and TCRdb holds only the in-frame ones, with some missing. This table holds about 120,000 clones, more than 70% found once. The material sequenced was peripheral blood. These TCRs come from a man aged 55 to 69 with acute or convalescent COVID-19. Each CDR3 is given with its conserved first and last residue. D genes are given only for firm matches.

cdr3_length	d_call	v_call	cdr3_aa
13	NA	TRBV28	CASRLTSRYEQYF
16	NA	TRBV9	CASSGTGNANTGELFF
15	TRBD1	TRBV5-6	CASSIRGLSNQPQHF
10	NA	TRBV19	CATFLNEQFF
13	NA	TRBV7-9	CASSLGQEYGYTF
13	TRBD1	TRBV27	CASRPQGEYGYTF
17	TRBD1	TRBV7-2	CASSLGFSGTASGELFF
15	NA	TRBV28	CASTKGGGQFETQYF
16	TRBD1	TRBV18	CASSPSNNRGPAEAFF
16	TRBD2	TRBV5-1	CASTPRTSGRGGEQFF
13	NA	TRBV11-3	CASSPNPQDTQYF
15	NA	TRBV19	CASSPRGLGDSPLHF
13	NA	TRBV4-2	CASSQAEAYEQYF
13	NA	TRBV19	CASSITPQNIQYF
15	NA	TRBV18	CASSFLSRRDTEAFF
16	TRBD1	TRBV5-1	CASSDPQTGGLTEAFF
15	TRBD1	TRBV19	CASSSQGAGDYGYTF
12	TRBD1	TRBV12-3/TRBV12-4	CASSPGQGRAFF
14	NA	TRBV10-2	CASSERADSQPQHF
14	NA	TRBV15	CATSRDKGLAEAFF
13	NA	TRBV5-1	CASSSSPGDTIYF
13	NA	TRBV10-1	CASSGAGMETQYF
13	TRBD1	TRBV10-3	CAIGQGANQPQHF
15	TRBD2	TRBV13	CASNSGSGGTDTQYF
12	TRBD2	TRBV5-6	CASSWTSGEQYF
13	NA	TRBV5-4	CASSLAGTDTQYF
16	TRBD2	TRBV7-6	CASSPLTSGFSYEQYF
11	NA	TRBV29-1	CSVNGGDIQYF
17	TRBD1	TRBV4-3	CASSQGPGQGVLYGYTF
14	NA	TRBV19	CASVPRGNGNEQFF
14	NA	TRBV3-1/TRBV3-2	CASSNRGGQETQYF
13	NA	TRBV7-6	CASSPRGGTEAFF
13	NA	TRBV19	CASSISKTDTQYF
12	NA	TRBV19	CASSFRVTEAFF
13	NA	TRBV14	CASSQDLTGPQFF
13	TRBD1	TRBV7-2	CASSRGTGYEQYF
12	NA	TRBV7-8	CASSGVGGTQFF
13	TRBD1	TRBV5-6	CASSLTGGETQYF
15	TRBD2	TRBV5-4	CASSTPSGSTETQYF